These 22 T cell receptor beta chains were all obtained from the same sample, sequenced in a study of response to subunit inactivated influenza vaccine. TCRdb called the RT-PCR reads again in MiXCR, with one record for every CDR3 protein. Among about half a million distinct CDR3 sequences listed, around 8% were seen once. Specimen: PBMCs from blood, collected about 24 months after vaccination. These receptors originate from a man between 50 and 69 years old who received an inactivated influenza vaccine.

This clonotype turned up a few times. The chain combines TRBV3-1 with TRBJ2-7; D not certain. V gave up 0 bases and J gave up 1 base, with 10 bases separating them. Per germline, CDR1 LGHDT and CDR2 YNNKEL (reference sequence). The CDR3 has 15 residues. The DNA for the CDR3 is TGTGCCAGCAGCCAAGATCAAAGTCCATCCTACGAGCAGTACTTC. Protein sequence: CASSQDQSPSYEQYF.

This clonotype was counted many times. V gene TRBV7-2 combines with J gene TRBJ2-3; a possible D gene is TRBD2 (6 bases). Germline V gene lookup returns CDR1 SGHTA and CDR2 FQGNSA. The length of the CDR3 is 12 residues. Trimming took 5 bases from V and 7 from J, leaving 10 bases between them. In DNA form, the CDR3 reads TGTGCCAGCAGCAGCGCGGGGTATACGCAGTATTTT. It translates to CASSSAGYTQYF.

In this sample, this clonotype turned up many times. The chain combines TRBV7-9 with TRBJ2-1, with D perhaps matching TRBD2 (6 bases). From germline, CDR1 is SEHNR and CDR2 FQNEAQ (reference sequence). This CDR3 spans 16 amino acids. V was clipped by 2 bases and J by 6 bases, with 17 bases between them. The CDR3 loop is CASSLPLVTGGNEQFF. The DNA for the CDR3 is TGTGCCAGCAGCTTACCTTTAGTGACCGGGGGCAATGAGCAGTTCTTC.

This clonotype was found many times. The genes are TRBV29-1 and TRBJ2-2; 7 nucleotides align to TRBD1. From germline, CDR1 is SQVTM and CDR2 ANQGSEA. Trimming removed 6 bases from V and 1 base from J; junction bases left unmatched: 2. The CDR3 extends over 13 amino acids. The CDR3 nucleotides read TGCAGCGTCTGGGACAGGAACACCGGGGAGCTGTTTTTT. Amino acid sequence: CSVWDRNTGELFF.

This clonotype appeared a few times. This chain links TRBV23-1 with TRBJ2-7; no firm D call. TRBV23-1 is sorted into the ORF group, with uncertain function. The ends were cut back, 0 bases at V and 4 bases at J, with 25 bases in the middle. This CDR3 has 19 residues. The CDR3: CASSQSLDERYGCDYEQYF. Written as DNA, the CDR3 is TGCGCCAGCAGTCAATCCTTGGATGAGAGGTATGGCTGCGATTACGAGCAGTACTTC.

This clonotype was detected only a few times. The chain joins TRBV7-2 to TRBJ2-7; 11 bases are a match to TRBD2. After removal of 4 bases from V and 5 bases from J, the junction contained 7 bases not matched to a gene. This CDR3 is 15 amino acids long. The germline V gene encodes CDR1 SGHTA and CDR2 FQGNSA. The CDR3 region has the DNA TGTGCCAGCAGCTCATCCGGGACTAGCGGTAACGAGCAGTACTTC. Amino acid sequence: CASSSSGTSGNEQYF. The whole variable domain, remainder taken from reference TRBV7-2 and TRBJ2-7, is GAGVSQSPSNKVTEKGKDVELRCDPISGHTALYWYRQSLGQGLEFLIYFQGNSAPDKSGLPSDRFSAERTGGSVSTLTIQRTQQEDSAVYLCASSSSGTSGNEQYFGPGTRLTVT.

This clonotype was recorded many times. The chain combines TRBV6-5 with TRBJ2-1; TRBD2 is a possible D gene (6 bases). Germline V gene sequence: CDR1 MNHEY, CDR2 SVGAGI. V was trimmed by 2 bases and J by 2 bases, leaving 16 bases between them. The CDR3 runs to 17 residues. CDR3 nucleotides: TGTGCCAGCAGTTACGGACCCCCGGGAGAGACCTACAATGAGCAGTTCTTC. Amino acid sequence: CASSYGPPGETYNEQFF.

In DNA, the CDR3 is TGTGCCAGCAAATCGGAGGTTCTAGCGGGCCAACCCTACGAGCAGTACTTC. It encodes CASKSEVLAGQPYEQYF. The rearrangement joins TRBV6-4 to TRBJ2-7, with 8 bases identical to TRBD2. V shed 7 bases and J 2 bases; nucleotides not matched to a gene: 16. There are 17 residues in the CDR3. Germline CDR1 and CDR2: MRHNA and SNTAGT.

Many counts were recorded for this clonotype. V gene TRBV20-1 combines with J gene TRBJ2-3, with 7 nucleotides matching TRBD1. This CDR3 region has 14 residues. V was clipped by 6 bases and J by 4 bases; unmatched bases: 10. The germline gives CDR1 DFQATT, CDR2 SNEGSKA (reference sequence). The CDR3: CSAPSTGVPDTQYF. CDR3 sequence (DNA): TGCAGTGCCCCGTCAACAGGGGTCCCAGATACGCAGTATTTT.

The chain employs TRBV20-1 and TRBJ1-1; 7 bases fit TRBD1. V gave up 5 bases and J gave up 0 bases; unmatched junction bases: 9. Per germline, CDR1 DFQATT and CDR2 SNEGSKA (reference sequence). This CDR3 comprises 15 residues. The CDR3: CSAFPPQGMNTEAFF. In DNA form, the CDR3 reads TGCAGTGCTTTTCCCCCACAGGGGATGAACACTGAAGCTTTCTTT.

The rearrangement uses TRBV28 and TRBJ1-1, with a possible D match to TRBD1 (6 bases). Trimming stripped 2 bases from V and 4 bases from J, with 14 bases between. Germline CDR1 MDHEN, CDR2 SYDVKM. This CDR3 comprises 15 residues. Here the CDR3 reads CASSLISGVSTEAFF. The CDR3 region has the DNA TGTGCCAGCAGTTTAATTTCAGGGGTGAGCACTGAAGCTTTCTTT.

This clonotype was picked up many times. This rearrangement joins TRBV20-1 to TRBJ2-1; 15 bases match TRBD2. The CDR3 spans 14 residues. In germline, CDR1 is DFQATT, CDR2 SNEGSKA (reference sequence). The V segment lost 7 bases and the J segment 7 bases; nucleotides outside the gene matches: 5. The CDR3 spells CSVRTSGRGNEQFF. The DNA for the CDR3 is TGCAGTGTCAGGACTAGCGGGAGGGGGAATGAGCAGTTCTTC.

The chain couples TRBV9 to TRBJ1-2, with 7 bases matching TRBD1. V lost 3 bases to trimming and J lost 0 bases; unmatched junction nucleotides: 2. CDR1 is SGDLS, CDR2 YYNGEE, per germline. The CDR3 runs 14 residues. CDR3 nucleotides: TGTGCCAGCAGCGCTACAGGGGCTAACTATGGCTACACCTTC. Amino acid sequence: CASSATGANYGYTF.

This clonotype has a handful of counts. The genes are TRBV6-2 or TRBV6-3 and TRBJ2-5; TRBD2 matches 7 bases. Germline assignment: CDR1 MNHEY and CDR2 SVGEGT. This CDR3 has 15 residues. The trim removed 7 bases at V and 2 bases at J, leaving 10 bases unmatched. The CDR3 sequence is CASTGHLLAQETQYF. The CDR3 DNA follows: TGTGCCAGCACTGGCCACTTACTAGCGCAAGAGACCCAGTACTTC.

Only a few counts were recorded for this clonotype. CDR3 DNA: TGCGCCAGCAGCTTGGAGGACAGGTTCAACAATGAGCAGTTCTTC. The encoded protein is CASSLEDRFNNEQFF. The V gene is TRBV5-1, the J gene TRBJ2-1; TRBD1 matches at 7 bases. The CDR3 totals 15 residues. Germline V gives CDR1 SGHRS, CDR2 YFSETQ. The junction had 5 bases not matched to a gene; V was cut back by 0 bases and J by 5 bases.

This clonotype was picked up many times. The V call is TRBV29-1, the J call TRBJ1-2; no clear D. The V and J ends lost 2 bases and 1 base respectively, with 11 bases between them. Germline V CDR1 and CDR2: SQVTM, ANQGSEA. The CDR3 contains 14 residues. The DNA of the CDR3 is TGCAGCGTTGAAAAAAGGGAGAATAACTATGGCTACACCTTC. The encoded protein is CSVEKRENNYGYTF.

This clonotype appeared a few times. The chain employs TRBV20-1 and TRBJ2-1, with D possibly being TRBD1 or TRBD2 (6 bases each). Germline values: CDR1 DFQATT, CDR2 SNEGSKA (reference sequence). The CDR3 covers 14 residues. The V end was cut by 2 bases, the J end by 4 bases, with 12 bases between. The CDR3: CSARLGGGYNEQFF. The CDR3 DNA sequence: TGCAGTGCTAGATTGGGGGGCGGTTACAATGAGCAGTTCTTC.

The count of this clonotype is one. The chain carries TRBV5-5 and TRBJ2-1; weak D call: TRBD2 (6 bases). Per germline, CDR1 SGHKS and CDR2 YYEKEE (reference sequence). The CDR3 has 12 residues. The V end was cut by 8 bases, the J end by 6 bases, with 12 bases between. In nucleotides, the CDR3 is TGTGCCAGGAGCCCCGGGGGCAATGAGCAGTTCTTC. It yields the protein CARSPGGNEQFF.

As concerns this clonotype: This may arise from a read error, as a much more abundant clone is one base away. This chain joins TRBV11-1 and TRBJ1-5, with TRBD1 identical over 11 bases. The CDR3 covers 19 residues. Germline-derived CDR1 and CDR2 are SGHAT and FQDESV (reference sequence). Trimming took 4 bases from V and 0 from J; bases not matched to a gene: 11. The CDR3 DNA follows: TGTGCCAGCAGCTCAGGGGACAGGGGGTCCCCTTATAGCAATCAGCCCCAGCATTTT. Translation gives CASSSGDRGSPYSNQPQHF.

This rearrangement joins TRBV12-3 or TRBV12-4 to TRBJ1-3; no reliable D call. This CDR3 has 17 amino acids. V gave up 3 bases and J gave up 0 bases, with 15 bases separating them. CDR3 residues: CASSFSGMSYSGNTIYF. CDR3 DNA sequence: TGTGCCAGCAGTTTTTCTGGGATGAGCTACTCTGGAAACACCATATATTTT.

The chain is built from TRBV6-2 or TRBV6-3 and TRBJ2-3; no clear D. The CDR3 length is 14 residues. Germline CDR1 and CDR2: MNHEY and SVGEGT. The V end lost 0 bases, the J end lost 5 bases, and 9 bases lay between the germline ends. The CDR3 here is CASSYSIYGDTQYF. Written as DNA, the CDR3 is TGTGCCAGCAGTTACTCGATCTACGGAGATACGCAGTATTTT.

This clonotype was detected a few times. The rearrangement joins TRBV12-3 or TRBV12-4 to TRBJ1-5; 10 positions agree with TRBD1. The CDR3 is made up of 16 amino acids. V lost 3 bases and J lost 7; bases outside the gene matches: 9. The CDR3 loop reads CASSFAGTGVRQPQHF. DNA of the CDR3: TGTGCCAGCAGTTTCGCCGGGACAGGGGTTAGGCAGCCCCAGCATTTT.